This T cell receptor beta chain was profiled in a study of technical replicates of blood from a handful of donors. Profiling relied on immunoSEQ multiplex PCR, and the TCRdb table lists in-frame clones only, not all of them. The table shows roughly 62,000 clones, with about 95% occurring only once. What was sequenced was PBMCs. This receptor was obtained from a human donor in good health. Some clones in this sample may be carry-over from other donors' samples.

The CDR3 DNA is TGCAGCGTTGTGGACAGGGGGACGGGCTACACCTTC. It codes for CSVVDRGTGYTF. The chain recombines TRBV29-1 with TRBJ1-2; 10 nucleotides line up with TRBD1. V shed 4 bases and J 8 bases; nucleotides not matched to a gene: 4. Germline CDR1 SQVTM, CDR2 ANQGSEA. CDR3 length: 12 residues.